The clone carrying this T cell receptor (beta chain) has just a few counts. The record originates from a study of blood T cell repertoires in COVID-19. Study background: Samples of COVID-19 (acute and convalescent) were obtained from the United States, Italy and Spain. Sample material is recorded as cDNA or gDNA derived from T cells, B-cell-depleted T cells, or PBMCs.

Original analysis: Reference gene primer amplification gave nucleated cell count estimates. Using immunoSEQ multiplex PCR, the repertoire was profiled, and TCRdb retains in-frame clones only, with some absent. That table gives V, J and clone size, and the DNA gave D and trimming. Of 75,000 to 100,000 clones in the sample, 81% were seen once. This TCR derives from a woman aged 80 or over with acute or convalescent COVID-19. Specimen: peripheral blood.

The CDR3 sequence is CASRDRTVSNYGYTF. The CDR3 nucleotides are TGTGCCAGCAGGGACCGGACAGTTTCTAACTATGGCTACACCTTC. The J gene is TRBJ1-2, the V gene TRBV6-5, with TRBD1 as a possible D gene (6 bases). CDR1 and CDR2 (germline): MNHEY, SVGAGI. V was cut by 6 bases and J by 0 bases, with 14 bases left in between. This CDR3 contains 15 residues.